This TCR beta chain was documented in a study of beta chain features in type 1 diabetes (dated by TCRdb to 2016 to 2019). About the full investigation: Mean age, gender distribution, total cell number and subset yield were not different between patients and healthy donors. A total of over 95,000,000 sorted cells were examined across all samples, and RNA yield correlated strongly with the number of cells per subset. In the study, recently diagnosed type 1 diabetes patients and matched healthy donors were compared on the TCRB repertoires of their sorted circulating CD4+ T cell subsets. Regulatory and stem cell-like memory subsets were obtained from only 8 patients and about 8 healthy donors, while naive and central memory subsets were obtained from all 30 or so donors.

General conclusions and limits of the study: The naive, central memory and regulatory TCRB repertoires appeared to resemble one another more closely among patients than among healthy donors. Shorter templates might have been favored by PCR, but patient and control samples were amplified and corrected together, so both groups would have been affected equally by any skew. Because cDNA rather than genomic DNA was sequenced, highly expressing activated cells could have been over-represented, although no difference in activation and CD3 levels was found between groups. At VDJ recombination sites, type 1 diabetes patients had fewer insertions and more deleted nucleotides, which implies abnormalities in thymic rearrangement. Because the HLA sub-analyses included only small numbers of individuals, any influence of HLA type on TCRB rearrangement was left unresolved. A moderate but significant shortening of TCRB CDR3 length was observed in type 1 diabetes patients in all four CD4+ subsets.

The entire amount of isolated RNA was reverse transcribed using the High Capacity cDNA Reverse Transcription Kit, so the sequenced TCRB transcripts were expressed ones. Naive, central memory and regulatory T cell samples underwent deep immunoSEQ sequencing, averaging about 3.5 million total reads per sample. Sorted cells were lysed in RLT buffer, and RNA was extracted using DNase-treated RNeasy Micro or Mini kits according to cell number. Each cell subset was processed separately to prevent cross-contamination, with patient and healthy donor samples processed together. The immunoSEQ multiplex PCR was used to amplify TCRB sequences from cDNA, yielding 87-bp fragments that span the CDR3 region. Sequencing of the amplicons was performed on the Illumina HiSeq platform. On the authors' methods: PCR bias was computationally corrected using synthetic template baselines, reads within Hamming distance 2 were collapsed, and singletons that could not be merged were discarded. Reads were aligned against IMGT to assign V, D and J genes, CDR3 length and insertions or deletions at six rearrangement sites. Within each subset, clonotype counts were normalized to sorted cell number, after which true diversity and Gini coefficients were computed with the tcR R package. Repertoire sharing was quantified using the overlap coefficient calculated on TCRB nucleotide sequences. Here the immuneACCESS table is served through TCRdb, limited to in-frame sequences with V and J called. Missing clones are a known gap in these copies; in checked studies unresolved V genes cover under half, and the rest lacks a known reason. V and J calls and clone size follow that table, whereas D and trimming were derived from the DNA. The sample records about 150,000 clones, 10% to 15% of which are singletons. The ten largest clones represent roughly 1.4% of the sample.

A single peripheral blood draw of approximately 120 mL on average was collected from each donor into heparinised tubes. Naive, central memory, regulatory and stem cell-like memory CD4+ T cells were sorted on a BD FACSAria II using a panel including CD45RO, CCR7, CD25, CD127, CD95 and CD27. A purity above 95% was achieved for all sorted populations. PBMCs were isolated immediately by Lymphoprep density gradient centrifugation and stained directly without culture. So that batch effects would be minimized, each experiment stained and sorted samples in pairs, pairing one healthy donor with one patient. The germline V gene yields MNHNS for CDR1 and SASEGT for CDR2. The germline V end is reduced by 7 bases and the J end by 9 bases; junction bases left unmatched: 10. From cysteine to phenylalanine, the CDR3 is 15 amino acids long. The sequence is cut down to CDR3 DNA, 45 bases in frame from base 1. This clone was observed a few times. Its antigen remains undetermined. No much larger clone is present one base from it, and per-base qualities are unavailable.

This clonotype originated in a man between 18 and 29 years old with type 1 diabetes. The sample was central memory CD4+ T cells from blood. The chain is assembled from TRBV6-1 and TRBJ2-1, and TRBD2 aligns with 12 junction nucleotides. CDR3 protein: CASTHSSGGAGEQFF. Here is the DNA: TGTGCCAGCACCCATTCTAGCGGGGGGGCTGGTGAGCAGTTCTTC.